The 26 T cell receptor beta chains given below trace back to one sample, sequenced in a study of technical replicates of blood from a handful of donors. The data were produced by immunoSEQ multiplex PCR, yet TCRdb's version contains in-frame clones alone and is incomplete. In the table there are roughly 71,000 clones, 92% of which are singletons. Material: T cells isolated from PBMCs. The origin of the receptors is a human donor in good health.

This chain's CDR3 is CASKTGGVNQPQHF. The CDR3 nucleotides read TGTGCCAGCAAGACAGGGGGTGTTAATCAGCCCCAGCATTTT. This rearrangement joins TRBV6-1 to TRBJ1-5; 9 bases are shared with TRBD1. The CDR3 length is 14 residues. Looked up from germline, CDR1 is MNHNS and CDR2 is SASEGT. With 7 bases clipped from V and 4 bases from J, the junction kept 5 bases outside the gene matches.

The chain recombines TRBV5-1 with TRBJ1-1, with TRBD1 matching over 8 bases. CDR3 size: 15 residues. Looked up from germline, CDR1 is SGHRS and CDR2 is YFSETQ. Trimming cost V 1 base and J 4 bases; bases outside gene matches: 6. The CDR3 region is CASSLIIQGATEAFF. In nucleotides, the CDR3 is TGCGCCAGCAGCTTGATAATCCAGGGGGCCACTGAAGCTTTCTTT.

The chain has TRBV7-9 and TRBJ1-1; 9 nucleotides agree with TRBD1. Germline assignment: CDR1 SEHNR and CDR2 FQNEAQ (reference sequence). The CDR3 contains 15 residues. V was pared by 1 base and J by 5 bases, with 5 bases of the junction left unmatched. CDR3: CASSLEGQGITEAFF. DNA of the CDR3: TGTGCCAGCAGCTTAGAGGGACAGGGAATAACTGAAGCTTTCTTT.

The genes are TRBV6-6 and TRBJ1-1, with D tentatively TRBD1 (6 bases). CDR1 and CDR2 from the germline V gene are MNHNY and SVGAGI (reference sequence). Trimming cost V 0 bases and J 11 bases, with 16 bases left between them. The CDR3 is made up of 14 amino acids. The CDR3 DNA sequence: TGTGCCAGCAGTTACTCTAAGCAGGGGCTGGAGGCTTTCTTT. It translates to CASSYSKQGLEAFF.

The chain links TRBV6-5 to TRBJ2-1; D perhaps matches TRBD2 (6 bases). Germline lookup yields CDR1 MNHEY and CDR2 SVGAGI. The CDR3 is made up of 15 amino acids. V was clipped by 2 bases and J by 6 bases, with 14 bases between them. CDR3 region: CASSYGRPETNEQFF. CDR3 bases: TGTGCCAGCAGTTACGGGAGGCCCGAAACCAATGAGCAGTTCTTC.

Here the CDR3 reads CASSVAEGEQYF. For the CDR3, the DNA is TGTGCCAGCAGCGTAGCTGAGGGCGAGCAGTACTTC. V is TRBV9 and J is TRBJ2-7, with D possibly TRBD2 on 5 matching bases. The length of the CDR3 is 12 residues. The germline V gene encodes CDR1 SGDLS and CDR2 YYNGEE. V lost 0 bases and J 6 bases, leaving 7 bases between the germline ends.

The rearrangement links TRBV18 to TRBJ1-2; 7 positions agree with TRBD1. Germline CDR1 reads KGHSH; CDR2 reads LQKENI. Unmatched junction bases numbered 6, after V lost 2 bases and J lost 3 bases. The CDR3 runs to 15 residues. The CDR3 here is CASSPTPGTDYGYTF. In DNA, the CDR3 is TGTGCCAGCTCACCAACTCCCGGGACAGACTATGGCTACACCTTC.

The chain has TRBV6-5 and TRBJ2-7, with D unclear. V lost 3 bases and J lost 3, with 9 bases in between. Germline V CDR1 and CDR2: MNHEY, SVGAGI. The CDR3 is made up of 13 amino acids. The CDR3, as DNA: TGTGCCAGCAGTTATGACATTTTCTACGAGCAGTACTTC. Its protein is CASSYDIFYEQYF.

V is TRBV5-1 and J is TRBJ1-1, with 9 nucleotides matching TRBD1. Germline-derived CDR1 and CDR2 are SGHRS and YFSETQ. Unmatched junction bases numbered 12, after V lost 2 bases and J lost 7 bases. This CDR3 has 16 amino acids. This chain's CDR3 is CASSFTQKADRGEAFF. The CDR3 nucleotides are TGCGCCAGCAGCTTCACCCAAAAAGCGGACAGGGGTGAAGCTTTCTTT.

CDR3 sequence: CASSLTANYGYTF. The CDR3 nucleotides are TGTGCCAGCAGCTTGACAGCTAACTATGGCTACACCTTC. The V gene is TRBV5-6, the J gene TRBJ1-2; D is unresolved. The CDR3 runs to 13 residues. In germline, CDR1 is SGHDT, CDR2 YYEEEE. The V and J ends lost 1 base and 0 bases respectively, with 4 bases between them.

This chain connects TRBV2 to TRBJ2-2; maybe TRBD1 (5 bases). V dropped 7 bases and J dropped 3 bases, with 12 bases sitting between them. CDR3 length equals 14 residues. From germline, CDR1 is SNHLY and CDR2 FYNNEI. The CDR3, as DNA: TGTGCCAGCACCCCGGTAGGGGACACCGGGGAGCTGTTTTTT. It codes for CASTPVGDTGELFF.

The chain uses TRBV6-6 and TRBJ2-7; TRBD2 might be the D (6 bases). CDR1 and CDR2 from the germline V gene are MNHNY and SVGAGI (reference sequence). This CDR3 is built from 13 residues. V lost 7 bases, J lost 4 bases, and 14 bases lay in between. CDR3: CASIQQEGYEQYF. The CDR3 DNA reads TGTGCCAGCATTCAACAGGAGGGATACGAGCAGTACTTC.

This chain uses TRBV10-3 with TRBJ1-1; D gene unclear. CDR3 length equals 9 residues. Trimming took 11 bases from V and 5 from J, leaving 6 bases between them. CDR1 is ENHRY and CDR2 is SYGVKD in the germline V gene. Written as DNA, the CDR3 is TGTGCCGCGGGTACTGAAGCTTTCTTT. Translated, it gives CAAGTEAFF.

This chain connects TRBV5-6 to TRBJ1-3; D gene unclear. Trimming took 4 bases from V and 0 from J, leaving 8 bases between them. The CDR3 totals 14 residues. Per germline, CDR1 SGHDT and CDR2 YYEEEE. In DNA form, the CDR3 reads TGTGCCAGCAGCCTACCTGGCTCTGGAAACACCATATATTTT. It translates to CASSLPGSGNTIYF. Full variable domain (remainder filled in from reference TRBV5-6 and TRBJ1-3): DAGVTQSPTHLIKTRGQQVTLRCSPKSGHDTVSWYQQALGQGPQFIFQYYEEEERQRGNFPDRFSGHQFPNYSSELNVNALLLGDSALYLCASSLPGSGNTIYFGEGSWLTVV.

The gene calls are TRBV27 and TRBJ1-2, with 7 bases fitting TRBD1. V lost 8 bases to trimming and J lost 8 bases; unmatched junction nucleotides: 11. CDR1 is MNHEY and CDR2 is SMNVEV in the germline V gene (reference sequence). The CDR3 covers 13 residues. As DNA, the CDR3 is TGTGCCAGCCTGAGCGGTAAGGGGGCAGGCTACACCTTC. Protein: CASLSGKGAGYTF.

The chain couples TRBV30 to TRBJ1-5, with TRBD1 matching 7 bases. The J segment lost 4 bases and the V segment lost 3 bases, leaving 3 bases of the junction unmatched. The CDR3 has 13 residues. The germline CDR1 and CDR2 sequences are GTSNPN and SVGIG (reference sequence). CDR3 region: CAWSQQGNQPQHF. DNA for the CDR3: TGTGCCTGGAGCCAACAGGGGAATCAGCCCCAGCATTTT.

The V call is TRBV30, the J call TRBJ2-1; no firm D call. V lost 2 bases, J lost 10 bases, and 12 bases lay in between. The CDR3 is made up of 12 amino acids. Germline CDR1 GTSNPN, CDR2 SVGIG (reference sequence). The CDR3 coding sequence is TGTGCCTGGAGTACGCTTTTTGGCGAGCAGTTCTTC. This codes for CAWSTLFGEQFF. Complete variable domain (other parts from reference TRBV30 and TRBJ2-1): SQTIHQWPATLVQPVGSPLSLECTVEGTSNPNLYWYRQAAGRGLQLLFYSVGIGQISSEVPQNLSASRPQDRQFILSSKKLLLSDSGFYLCAWSTLFGEQFFGPGTRLTVL.

The chain carries TRBV11-3 and TRBJ2-5, with 7 bases matching TRBD2. Germline assignment: CDR1 SGHNT and CDR2 YENEEA. V lost 1 base and J lost 5; bases outside the gene matches: 1. The CDR3 is 13 residues long. The CDR3 here is CASSLAGRETQYF. CDR3 DNA: TGTGCCAGCAGCTTAGCCGGGAGGGAGACCCAGTACTTC.

V and J are TRBV18 and TRBJ2-3, with TRBD2 matching over 9 bases. V lost 8 bases, J lost 2 bases, and 17 bases stayed unmatched. Germline values: CDR1 KGHSH, CDR2 LQKENI. The CDR3 spans 18 residues. CDR3 region: CASESGRRAGGATDTQYF. The CDR3 bases are TGTGCCAGCGAATCAGGGAGACGTGCGGGAGGGGCCACAGATACGCAGTATTTT.

This clone was seen only once. The chain employs TRBV9 and TRBJ2-2; 13 nucleotides agree with TRBD2. Germline V gene sequence: CDR1 SGDLS, CDR2 YYNGEE. This CDR3 region has 17 residues. Losses at the gene ends were 5 bases for V and 0 bases for J; bases not matched to a gene: 4. CDR3 nucleotides: TGTGCCAGCAGTACCGGGACTAGCGGGGCGAACACCGGGGAGCTGTTTTTT. Protein: CASSTGTSGANTGELFF.

The V call is TRBV30, the J call TRBJ1-1; possibly TRBD1 for D (5 bases). The germline V gene encodes CDR1 GTSNPN and CDR2 SVGIG (reference sequence). V gave up 0 bases and J gave up 4 bases, with 9 bases separating them. The CDR3 sequence is 13 residues long. CDR3: CAWSVTQGTEAFF. DNA of the CDR3: TGTGCCTGGAGTGTGACTCAGGGCACTGAAGCTTTCTTT. The full variable domain, rest sourced from reference TRBV30 and TRBJ1-1, is SQTIHQWPATLVQPVGSPLSLECTVEGTSNPNLYWYRQAAGRGLQLLFYSVGIGQISSEVPQNLSASRPQDRQFILSSKKLLLSDSGFYLCAWSVTQGTEAFFGQGTRLTVV.

This chain connects TRBV27 to TRBJ2-7; D unclear. This CDR3 region has 13 residues. V lost 5 bases and J lost 5, with 13 bases in between. Germline V gene data show CDR1 as MNHEY and CDR2 as SMNVEV (reference sequence). CDR3 coding DNA: TGTGCCAGCAGTACAGATTCACTCAACGAGCAGTACTTC. This codes for CASSTDSLNEQYF.

The J gene is TRBJ2-1, the V gene TRBV4-1, with 15 bases that match TRBD2. Germline lookup yields CDR1 MGHRA and CDR2 YSYEKL. This CDR3 comprises 15 residues. The junction had 3 bases not matched to a gene; V was cut back by 0 bases and J by 12 bases. The CDR3 reads CASSQEGLAGGRQFF. The DNA of the CDR3 is TGCGCCAGCAGCCAAGAGGGACTAGCGGGAGGTCGGCAGTTCTTC.

The gene calls are TRBV7-8 and TRBJ2-5, with D perhaps matching TRBD2 (6 bases). The germline V gene encodes CDR1 SGHVS and CDR2 FQNEAQ. The CDR3 sequence is 14 residues long. Trimming cost V 3 bases and J 2 bases, with 10 bases left between them. CDR3: CASSLRREQETQYF. In DNA form, the CDR3 reads TGTGCCAGCAGCTTGAGGAGGGAACAAGAGACCCAGTACTTC. Full variable domain (outside the CDR3, taken from reference TRBV7-8 and TRBJ2-5): GAGVSQSPRYKVAKRGQDVALRCDPISGHVSLFWYQQALGQGPEFLTYFQNEAQLDKSGLPSDRFFAERPEGSVSTLKIQRTQQEDSAVYLCASSLRREQETQYFGPGTRLLVL.

The chain combines TRBV5-1 with TRBJ1-4; 8 nucleotides match TRBD1. J lost 0 bases, V lost 4 bases, and 5 bases had no gene match. The length of the CDR3 is 16 residues. Germline V gene data show CDR1 as SGHRS and CDR2 as YFSETQ. The CDR3: CASSTGQGATNEKLFF. CDR3 bases: TGCGCCAGCAGCACCGGACAGGGAGCAACTAATGAAAAACTGTTTTTT. Full variable domain (rest looked up from reference TRBV5-1 and TRBJ1-4): KAGVTQTPRYLIKTRGQQVTLSCSPISGHRSVSWYQQTPGQGLQFLFEYFSETQRNKGNFPGRFSGRQFSNSRSEMNVSTLELGDSALYLCASSTGQGATNEKLFFGSGTQLSVL.

This chain joins TRBV15 and TRBJ2-7; the D gene is possibly TRBD2 (6 bases). Germline V gives CDR1 LNHNV, CDR2 YYDKDF (reference sequence). V gave up 3 bases and J gave up 6 bases, with 12 bases separating them. This CDR3 is built from 13 residues. The CDR3 loop is CATSRPEGTEQYF. DNA of the CDR3: TGTGCCACCAGCAGGCCGGAGGGTACCGAGCAGTACTTC.